These T cell receptor beta chains were read from a single sample in a study of identifying expanded T cells in peripheral blood. Generated by immunoSEQ multiplex PCR, the TCRdb table keeps only in-frame clones and is missing some. Among about 98,000 clones listed, more than 70% were seen once. Sample: blood. These TCRs come from a person aged 18 to 70 in good health. CDR3s include the opening cysteine and the closing phenylalanine or tryptophan. Each record gives: clone size, V gene, D gene, J gene, CDR3 protein, CDR3 DNA. D genes are given only for firm matches. Clone size is not always given. Where it is, it says once, few, many or a class for expanded clones.

>.|TRBV11-3|.|TRBJ2-3
CASSSGQNTDTQYF
TGTGCCAGCAGCTCGGGACAAAACACAGATACGCAGTATTTT
>.|TRBV25-1|TRBD1|TRBJ1-4
CASSESGQGNEKLFF
TGTGCCAGCAGTGAATCCGGACAGGGGAATGAAAAACTGTTTTTT
>.|TRBV19|.|TRBJ2-1
CASDDMDESRGNEQFF
TGTGCCAGTGACGACATGGACGAAAGTCGGGGGAATGAGCAGTTCTTC
>.|TRBV11-2|.|TRBJ2-1
CASSLVADSYNEQFF
TGTGCCAGCAGCTTAGTAGCGGACAGCTACAATGAGCAGTTCTTC
>.|TRBV2|.|TRBJ2-5
CASSERAGQETQYF
TGTGCCAGCAGTGAACGGGCAGGCCAAGAGACCCAGTACTTC
>once|TRBV5-6|.|TRBJ2-5
CASSFGLEETQYF
TGTGCCAGCAGCTTCGGCTTAGAAGAGACCCAGTACTTC
>.|TRBV9|TRBD2|TRBJ2-1
CASSVGEKYLAGGLYNEQFF
TGTGCCAGCAGCGTAGGAGAGAAGTACCTAGCGGGAGGCCTATACAATGAGCAGTTCTTC
>.|TRBV6-5|.|TRBJ2-3
CASSYLFSSPTDTQYF
TGTGCCAGCAGTTACCTGTTCAGTTCCCCCACAGATACGCAGTATTTT
>few|TRBV18|.|TRBJ1-2
CASSPADSLYGYTF
TGTGCCAGCTCCCCCGCCGACAGCCTCTATGGCTACACCTTC
>.|TRBV12-5|.|TRBJ2-1
CASGAGTGPYNEQFF
TGTGCTAGTGGGGCCGGGACCGGCCCATACAATGAGCAGTTCTTC
>.|TRBV29-1|TRBD2|TRBJ2-3
CSGLAGGTDTQYF
TGCAGCGGACTAGCGGGGGGCACAGATACGCAGTATTTT
>.|TRBV7-2|.|TRBJ2-7
CASSLGQPYEQYF
TGTGCCAGCAGCTTAGGGCAGCCCTACGAGCAGTACTTC